What follows describes a single T cell receptor beta chain. Germline V gene sequence: CDR1 MGHRA, CDR2 YSYEKL. This CDR3 has 15 amino acids. These data originate in a study of T cells expressing NK-cell markers. Study background: Seropositivity for HCMV was found in most of the eight sequenced donors, with one seronegative.

TCRdb reworked the 5' RACE reads into one entry per CDR3 protein, no DNA. The sample totals about 440,000 distinct CDR3 sequences. Sequenced sample: blood T cells: a sorted CD56 or NKG2C T cell subset, CD4+ or CD8+ T cells, or bulk PBMC T cells (not recorded which). The V and J genes are TRBV4-1 and TRBJ1-2; TCRdb proposes TRBD1, but this gene call is untestable without DNA. This TCR derives from a woman between 18 and 70 years old in good health. Here the CDR3 reads CASSPSTGASQGYTF.